One TCR beta chain is described in this entry. No antigen is known for it. The PCR was carried out with 60 Vbeta primers and 13 Jbeta primers. Generated by immunoSEQ multiplex PCR, the TCRdb table keeps only in-frame clones and is missing some. The sample has a few hundred thousand clones, over 70% seen once; the top ten hold 2.7%. The data belong to a study of cytomegalovirus exposure and HLA in healthy donors. Study in general: Early on, a data release was issued that held about 85 million unique TCRs from HLA-typed donors.

CDR1 and CDR2 from the germline V gene are SGHRS and YFSETQ. After removal of 3 bases from V and 5 bases from J, the junction contained 5 bases not matched to a gene. The CDR3 totals 14 residues. Study-level points and caveats: The classifier was said to identify cytomegalovirus status with high specificity and sensitivity. TCR beta chains numbering under 200 were designated cytomegalovirus-associated. Later analysis suggested most CMV-associated TCR beta chains were HLA-restricted.

The V and J genes are TRBV5-1 and TRBJ2-3; the match to TRBD2 covers 8 bases. The sequence came from a woman in her fifties or sixties in good health and CMV-seropositive. The sequenced sample was PBMCs. In nucleotides, the CDR3 is TGCGCCAGCAGCTCCGGGACTAGAGGAGATACGCAGTATTTT. Protein product: CASSSGTRGDTQYF. Based on the CDR3 plus reference TRBV5-1 and TRBJ2-3, the full variable domain is KAGVTQTPRYLIKTRGQQVTLSCSPISGHRSVSWYQQTPGQGLQFLFEYFSETQRNKGNFPGRFSGRQFSNSRSEMNVSTLELGDSALYLCASSSGTRGDTQYFGPGTRLTVL.